Listed here is a single TCR beta chain. In this sample, this clonotype turned up many times. Its antigen remains undetermined. Base qualities are missing; no much larger clone stands one base away. The patients picked for sequencing were ones in whom flow cytometry had shown an expansion of CD8+CD57+ cells. Every patient had a diagnosis of severe acquired aplastic anemia based on International Study of Aplastic Anemia and Agranulocytosis and Camitta criteria. No patient had received any therapy when blood was sampled. TCR repertoires of sorted CD4+ and CD8+ blood T cells from severe aplastic anemia patients and healthy subjects were deep-sequenced in the study. In the USA, patient enrollment took place under clinicaltrials.gov protocols 00001620, 01623167, 00001397, 00071045, 00081523 and 00961064. Ficoll-Paque density gradient centrifugation was used to isolate peripheral blood mononuclear cells. Before DNA extraction, CD4+ and CD8+ T cells were sorted by FACS or by magnetic beads.

The data belong to a study of CD8+CD57+ T cells in acquired aplastic anemia listed by TCRdb under 2018. In the study overall: A mean of around 3 ug of DNA, ranging from about 0.2 to 27.4 ug, was extracted from sorted CD4+ and CD8+ cells. CD8+CD57+ expansion was defined as a frequency above the mean frequency observed in healthy subjects.

Profiling of TCR beta VDJ combinations and CDR3 sequences used genomic DNA as the template. TCR repertoire sequencing was run on an Illumina HiSeq 2000. Under the source paper's analysis protocol: Repertoires were assessed using TRBV/TRBJ rearrangement plots, CDR3 size and DJ length profiles, and Simpson's diversity index. The most abundant DNA sequence in the deep sequencing data was taken as the immunodominant clone. CDR3 amino acid sequences were checked for sharing across subjects and were also compared against the VDJdb database and published repertoires. TCRdb reanalyzed the raw reads on its own, using fastp at Q25 for trimming and MiXCR for clone calling, and kept in-frame beta chains. Each CDR3 protein gets just one entry, which takes the most common genes and DNA from the rows behind it. TCRdb assigned the V and J calls; the authors' analysis was not used. The sample table lists roughly 240,000 distinct CDR3 sequences, 40% to 50% of them with a count of one. The ten largest clones add up to 7% to 10% of the sample.

Including cysteine and phenylalanine, the CDR3 has 11 amino acids. The DNA shown is the 33-base CDR3, in frame from base 1. Reading the germline V gene gives CDR1 ENHRY and CDR2 SYGVKD. V gives up 5 bases and J gives up 15 bases, and the segment between their germline ends measures 11 bases. Here is what the overall study found, with its caveats: Between patients and healthy controls, no significant difference in CD8+ Simpson's diversity was found (P=0.060). Fewer than 35 CD8+ CDR3 sequences were found to be shared between patients and controls, but these sequences appeared to be highly expressed in patients and within the immunodominant clones of the patients.

This receptor chain uses TRBV10-3 and TRBJ1-6, with no D gene named confidently. The receptor was derived from a human donor with aplastic anemia. Sequencing was carried out using sorted CD4+, CD8+, or CD8+CD57+ T cells (not recorded which) from PBMCs. The DNA is TGTGCCATCAGTTGGACTAGCGGCCTCCACTTT. Protein translation: CAISWTSGLHF.